The 23 T cell receptor beta chains below come from one sample, sequenced in a study of CD8 T cells in ankylosing spondylitis. TCRdb ran MiXCR on the 5' RACE reads and lists one entry per CDR3 protein. This sample has 150,000 to 200,000 distinct CDR3 sequences, with 15% to 20% found just once. The sequenced sample consisted of blood, either unsorted or a sorted T cell fraction (not recorded which). Receptors originate from a male donor aged 10-30 years with ankylosing spondylitis or in good health (not recorded which).

This clonotype was recorded many times. J is TRBJ2-1 and V is TRBV7-2, with 7 bases aligning to TRBD2. This CDR3 comprises 15 residues. V shed 0 bases and J 8 bases; nucleotides not matched to a gene: 7. The V gene's germline CDR1 is SGHTA and CDR2 FQGNSA. CDR3 amino acids: CASSLAAGVIYEQFF. The DNA of the CDR3 is TGTGCCAGCAGCTTAGCCGCGGGAGTAATCTATGAGCAGTTCTTC.

This clonotype came up many times. V is TRBV29-1 and J is TRBJ1-1, with D maybe TRBD1 (6 bases). The CDR3 covers 12 residues. Trimming left V 6 bases short and J 1 base short, with 9 bases between. The germline V gene encodes CDR1 SQVTM and CDR2 ANQGSEA. The CDR3 loop is CSVRGTNTEAFF. CDR3 bases: TGCAGCGTAAGGGGGACGAACACTGAAGCTTTCTTT.

This clonotype showed up many times. The genes are TRBV10-2 and TRBJ2-2; D may be TRBD2 (6 bases). There are 16 residues in the CDR3. V lost 5 bases to trimming and J lost 6 bases, with 19 bases between them. CDR1 WSHSY and CDR2 SAAADI come from the germline V gene. The DNA for the CDR3 is TGCGCCAGCAGTACTAAGCCCGGGACTCAATCCGGGGAGCTGTTTTTT. Translating it yields CASSTKPGTQSGELFF.

This clonotype was picked up many times. The chain employs TRBV28 and TRBJ1-1; D gene ambiguous. Germline values: CDR1 MDHEN, CDR2 SYDVKM. V lost 2 bases, J lost 7 bases, and 8 bases lay in between. This CDR3 has 12 amino acids. For the CDR3, the DNA is TGTGCCAGCAGTTTACGGTATGGTGAAGCTTTCTTT. Its protein product is CASSLRYGEAFF.

This clonotype was seen repeatedly, ten times or more. The CDR3 sequence is CASSLKVRGGETQYF. DNA of the CDR3: TGTGCCAGCAGTTTGAAGGTGAGAGGCGGAGAGACCCAGTACTTC. V and J are TRBV12-3 or TRBV12-4 and TRBJ2-5, with no clear D. Trimming removed 3 bases at V and 4 bases at J, with 15 bases between. The CDR3 totals 15 residues.

This clonotype was observed many times. The V and J genes are TRBV7-2 and TRBJ2-7; 10 bases match TRBD2. The CDR3 extends over 18 amino acids. CDR1 is SGHTA, CDR2 FQGNSA, per germline. Trimming removed 5 bases from V and 5 bases from J; junction bases left unmatched: 18. CDR3 DNA sequence: TGTGCCAGCAGCAAATTCGGAGCGGGAGGGCCTAGAGGTGACGAGCAGTACTTC. Translating gives CASSKFGAGGPRGDEQYF.

This chain connects TRBV7-6 to TRBJ2-3; D is possibly TRBD1 or TRBD2 (5 bases each). The length of the CDR3 is 18 residues. Germline V gene sequence: CDR1 SGHVS, CDR2 FNYEAQ. Trimming took 2 bases from V and 1 from J, leaving 19 bases between them. CDR3 sequence (DNA): TGTGCCAGCAGCTTAATTGCGTTGACTCGAGGGGGCACAGATACGCAGTATTTT. Its protein product is CASSLIALTRGGTDTQYF.

This clonotype has at least ten counts. V usage is TRBV6-5 and J usage is TRBJ1-2, with TRBD1 as a possible D gene (6 bases). This CDR3 has 13 amino acids. CDR1 is MNHEY, CDR2 SVGAGI, per germline. V was clipped by 1 base and J by 6 bases, with 9 bases between them. CDR3 in DNA: TGTGCCAGCAGTTACTACAGGGCTCATGGCTACACCTTC. It codes for CASSYYRAHGYTF.

The chain uses TRBV9 and TRBJ2-1, with TRBD2 as a possible D gene (5 bases). Germline V CDR1 and CDR2: SGDLS, YYNGEE. The ends were cut back, 3 bases at V and 5 bases at J, with 15 bases in the middle. This CDR3 is built from 15 residues. The CDR3 bases are TGTGCCAGCAGCGAACTGCTTACTAGTAACAATGAGCAGTTCTTC. It encodes CASSELLTSNNEQFF.

V gene TRBV2 combines with J gene TRBJ2-7, with D unclear. The CDR3 covers 18 residues. CDR1 is SNHLY, CDR2 FYNNEI, per germline. V shed 1 base and J shed 2 bases, with 21 bases lying between them. The chain's CDR3 is CASSEGLVLPQLTYEQYF. The DNA of the CDR3 is TGTGCCAGCAGTGAAGGGCTAGTCTTACCCCAACTAACCTACGAGCAGTACTTC.

The chain is built from TRBV27 and TRBJ2-7; 10 nucleotides match TRBD1. CDR1 is MNHEY and CDR2 is SMNVEV in the germline V gene (reference sequence). V lost 5 bases, J lost 6 bases, and 7 bases stayed unmatched. The CDR3 contains 14 residues. The CDR3 reads CASSRRDRGSEQYF. Written as DNA, the CDR3 is TGTGCCAGCAGTCGACGGGACAGGGGCTCCGAGCAGTACTTC.

The sample holds a few counts of this clonotype. The chain links TRBV12-3 or TRBV12-4 to TRBJ2-1, with 7 positions matching TRBD2. This CDR3 is built from 13 residues. This CDR3 is CAGASGSYNEQFF. The DNA for the CDR3 is TGTGCTGGGGCTAGCGGCTCCTACAATGAGCAGTTCTTC.

This clonotype was counted many times. This sequence joins TRBV20-1 and TRBJ1-4; weak D call: TRBD1 (6 bases). The CDR3 sequence is 13 residues long. Germline CDR1 and CDR2: DFQATT and SNEGSKA (reference sequence). V was shortened by 4 bases and J by 1 base, with 7 bases between the two germline ends. The CDR3 here is CSAKQGTNEKLFF. CDR3 sequence (DNA): TGCAGTGCTAAACAGGGAACTAATGAAAAACTGTTTTTT.

This chain uses TRBV5-4 with TRBJ2-5; TRBD2 is a possible D gene (5 bases). The CDR3 is 14 amino acids. The V gene's germline CDR1 is SGHNT and CDR2 YYREEE (reference sequence). V lost 2 bases to trimming and J lost 1 base, with 9 bases between them. As DNA, the CDR3 is TGTGCCAGCAGCTTTGCGGGTGCCCAAGAGACCCAGTACTTC. It translates to CASSFAGAQETQYF.

The chain links TRBV6-2 or TRBV6-3 to TRBJ2-2; the D is unclear. The CDR3 runs to 14 residues. The germline V gene has CDR1 MNHEY and CDR2 SVGEGT. Trimming took 2 bases from V and 2 from J, leaving 6 bases between them. The CDR3 DNA reads as TGTGCCAGCAGTTACGGCGGAAACACCGGGGAGCTGTTTTTT. Protein sequence: CASSYGGNTGELFF.

This chain joins TRBV29-1 and TRBJ1-1; 9 nucleotides line up with TRBD1. CDR3 length: 12 residues. Germline V lookup: CDR1 SQVTM, CDR2 ANQGSEA. V shed 7 bases, J shed 3 bases, and the junction held 3 bases outside the gene matches. This CDR3 reads CSGDRVDTEAFF. CDR3 DNA: TGCAGCGGGGACAGGGTGGACACTGAAGCTTTCTTT. The whole variable domain, filled in from reference TRBV29-1 and TRBJ1-1, reads SAVISQKPSRDICQRGTSLTIQCQVDSQVTMMFWYRQQPGQSLTLIATANQGSEATYESGFVIDKFPISRPNLTFSTLTVSNMSPEDSSIYLCSGDRVDTEAFFGQGTRLTVV.

This clonotype was counted at least ten times. The rearrangement uses TRBV29-1 and TRBJ2-1; 7 nucleotides line up with TRBD1. Trimming at V came to 3 bases and at J to 3 bases, leaving 2 bases not matched to a gene. The CDR3 length is 13 residues. Germline assignment: CDR1 SQVTM and CDR2 ANQGSEA. This CDR3 is CSVDAGGYNEQFF. The CDR3 nucleotides read TGCAGCGTTGACGCAGGGGGCTACAATGAGCAGTTCTTC.

In its sample, this clonotype was seen many times. This rearrangement joins TRBV5-1 to TRBJ1-1; possibly TRBD1 for D (5 bases). This CDR3 spans 14 amino acids. Germline CDR1 SGHRS, CDR2 YFSETQ. The V end was cut by 4 bases, the J end by 4 bases, with 14 bases between. The CDR3 here is CASSAAGPITEAFF. The CDR3 nucleotides read TGCGCCAGCAGCGCGGCGGGACCGATCACTGAAGCTTTCTTT.

This clonotype has a count of ten or more. J is TRBJ2-7 and V is TRBV20-1; no definite D call. The V gene lost 7 bases and the J gene lost 2 bases, with 9 bases spanning the gap. CDR1 and CDR2 from the germline V gene are DFQATT and SNEGSKA (reference sequence). CDR3 length equals 11 residues. The DNA of the CDR3 is TGCAGTGGAAGCAGCACCTACGAGCAGTACTTC. It yields the protein CSGSSTYEQYF.

This clonotype was observed at least ten times. The chain joins TRBV5-1 to TRBJ2-2; D not certain. Trimming stripped 0 bases from V and 6 bases from J, with 15 bases between. The CDR3 loop spans 16 amino acids. Per the germline V gene, CDR1 is SGHRS and CDR2 is YFSETQ. In nucleotides, the CDR3 is TGCGCCAGCAGCTTGGACCAGAGGCGTTCGGCCGGGGAGCTGTTTTTT. Protein sequence: CASSLDQRRSAGELFF.

The chain employs TRBV18 and TRBJ1-1; D uncertain. The CDR3 sequence is 14 residues long. Deletions cut 2 bases from V and 2 bases from J, with 9 bases between. The germline V gene has CDR1 KGHSH and CDR2 LQKENI. The CDR3 DNA reads TGTGCCAGCTCACCAGTGAACCCTAACACTGAAGCTTTCTTT. It specifies CASSPVNPNTEAFF.

This clonotype has ten or more counts. This chain connects TRBV12-3 or TRBV12-4 to TRBJ2-1, with D possibly being TRBD1 (6 bases). This CDR3 spans 11 amino acids. The germline V and J ends were trimmed by 6 bases and 14 bases, with 14 bases remaining between them. This CDR3 reads CASSVDRREFF. The CDR3 nucleotides are TGTGCCAGCAGCGTAGACAGGCGGGAGTTCTTC.

This clonotype showed up many times. Here the CDR3 DNA reads TGTGCCAGCAGGGACAGGGGGCGTAACACCGGGGAGCTGTTTTTT. Its translation is CASRDRGRNTGELFF. The chain couples TRBV12-3 or TRBV12-4 to TRBJ2-2, with TRBD1 matching over 11 bases. V trimming: 6 bases; J trimming: 2 bases; junction bases outside the gene matches: 2. This CDR3 has 15 residues.